This T cell receptor (beta chain) was found in a study of vaccination and CD4 T cells after COVID-19. Indicated treatment: roughly ten-day PBMC culture with coronavirus spike peptide pools or control peptides (ViraFEST assay). Investigators obtained the unexposed donor's CD4+ T cells before the COVID-19 pandemic (2011-2018). The CDR3 extends over 12 amino acids. The germline V gene encodes CDR1 SNHLY and CDR2 FYNNEI. The germline V and J ends were trimmed by 4 bases and 3 bases, with 6 bases remaining between them. The Oncomine TCR Beta short-read assay sequenced DNA from cultured CD4+ T cells. TCRdb called the PCR reads again in MiXCR, with one record for every CDR3 protein. This sample has under 8,500 distinct CDR3 sequences, with 40% to 45% found just once. This clonotype was picked up a small number of times. The antigen remains undetermined.

The sequenced sample consisted of CD4+ T cells from blood, cultured in vitro. The chain links TRBV2 to TRBJ2-5; D ambiguous. The source is a human donor in good health. CDR3 in DNA: TGTGCCAGCAGTGTAACTAAAGAGACCCAGTACTTC. Translated: CASSVTKETQYF.